The clone carrying this T cell receptor (beta chain) was detected ten times or more. The antigen remains unidentified. V was shortened by 1 base and J by 5 bases, with 8 bases between the two germline ends. This CDR3 comprises 13 residues. Germline V CDR1 and CDR2: SGHVS, FNYEAQ. In TCRdb, the reads were re-called with MiXCR into one record per CDR3 protein. The table includes around 770,000 distinct CDR3 sequences, 25% to 30% detected once. This sample is drawn from a study of T cell repertoires in cytomegalovirus infection. For the study at large: Based on public TCR beta signatures, there were indications of CMV infection and of a matching HLA type. Notes on the study in general: Dominating the ex vivo response were HLA-C-restricted CMV-specific TCR beta clonotypes.

This rearrangement joins TRBV7-6 to TRBJ1-2; D possibly corresponds to TRBD1 (6 bases). The source of this sequence is a human donor in good health (CMV status not recorded). Some clones in this sample may be carry-over from other donors' samples. This material consisted of cultured CD8+ T cells from PBMCs, taken from culture after CMV antigen stimulation. CDR3 amino acids: CASSLGTEYGYTF. CDR3 DNA sequence: TGTGCCAGCAGCTTAGGGACAGAATATGGCTACACCTTC.